This T cell receptor (beta chain) was documented in a study of Ad26.COV2.S vaccination and SARS-CoV-2 variants. The CDR3 sequence is 14 residues long. CDR1 and CDR2 (germline): LNHNV, YYDKDF (reference sequence). The V gene lost 0 bases and the J gene lost 11 bases, with 14 bases spanning the gap. Treatment denoted: approximately 18 received Ad26.COV2.S at low or high dose, single or two shots; five or six received placebo; per-sample allocation not given. Sampling took place 63 days after the first vaccine or placebo injection. This clone was seen only once. Measured with immunoSEQ multiplex PCR; TCRdb has only the in-frame clones, and not every one. The table lists roughly 380,000 clones, more than 75% of them singletons, with about 3.3% in the top ten.

This rearrangement joins TRBV15 to TRBJ1-5; TRBD1 might be the D (6 bases). This clonotype originated in a person between 18 and 65 years old who received the Ad26.COV2.S COVID-19 vaccine or a placebo. This specimen was peripheral blood, taken in a trial of Ad26.COV2.S vaccine versus placebo. CDR3 region: CATSRELQGMAQHF. Here the CDR3 DNA reads TGTGCCACCAGCAGAGAATTACAGGGTATGGCCCAGCATTTT.